This TCR beta chain was identified during a study of blood T cell repertoires in COVID-19 (dated by TCRdb to 2018 to 2020). Concerning the study at large: Samples from collaborators originated in the United States, Italy and Spain and spanned both the acute and convalescent phases of COVID-19. The prospective study material was composed of cDNA or gDNA derived from T cells, B-cell-depleted T cells, or PBMCs. Subjects who had been exposed to COVID-19, were actively infected with it, or had recovered from it provided the deeply sampled blood TCRbeta repertoires that made up the dataset. A freely available public database, intended as a resource for researchers studying the immune response to SARS-CoV-2, is where the repertoires were released. The samples were drawn from the first 160 participants of the ongoing ImmuneRACE study and from 950 to 1,500 subjects provided by 6 global collaborators. A de-identified subject ID, COVID-19 status, age in years and sex were almost always included in the sample metadata. HLA class I and class II types, where available, came from metadata supplied by the sample provider rather than from assay-based typing.

Remarks on this clone: It lacks a known antigen. No per-base quality is available; no much larger clone lies one base away.

In the prospective study, participants were about 18 to 95 years old, resided in approximately 25 geographic areas of the United States, and were enrolled through a virtual design. To assign participants to cohorts, the prospective study relied on clinical history that participants themselves reported in a screening survey and a study questionnaire. Recovered participants in ImmuneRACE Cohort 3 were defined by two consecutive negative NP/OP PCR tests, clearance by a healthcare professional, or resolution of symptoms. Mobile phlebotomists in the prospective study collected whole blood, serum and a nasopharyngeal or oropharyngeal swab from every participant. Participants in the prospective study had the option to provide additional blood draws and questionnaires over an approximately 2-month period. Blood samples from the prospective study were shipped frozen or at room temperature prior to DNA extraction.

TCRbeta CDR3 regions were amplified from genomic DNA using the immunoSEQ Assay, a bias-controlled multiplex PCR. In the source study's methods: The number of nucleated cells in each sample was estimated from the amplification of reference gene primers within the assay. Sequence reads were collapsed and filtered to measure the absolute abundance of every unique TCRbeta CDR3 rearrangement. For each sample, productive Simpson clonality was calculated as the square root of Simpson's diversity index over productive rearrangements. In its TCRdb copy, this immuneACCESS table keeps in-frame sequences only and misses some clones. Where compared with another copy, unresolved V genes explain less than half of these, and the others have no known cause. That table supplies the V and J calls and clone size; D and trimming were determined from the DNA. The sample table records hundreds of thousands of clones; about nine tenths of these occur just once. Of the sample, around 1.7% is held by the ten largest clones.

General conclusions and limits of the study: Clinical and demographic metadata were provided uncurated, with the amount varying by source and participant.

This clonotype was sampled from a middle-aged man who had recovered from COVID-19. The sample was PBMCs or T cells enriched from blood (not recorded which).

The sequenced DNA: TGTGCCAGCAGCCAAGGGTACTTCAATGAGCAGTTCTTC. It specifies CASSQGYFNEQFF. The chain is assembled from TRBV3-1 (or the pseudogene TRBV3-2) and TRBJ2-1, with the D gene uncertain. Via the germline V gene (reference sequence), CDR1 is LGHDT and CDR2 YNNKEL. The CDR3 starts with the cysteine, ends with the phenylalanine, and has 13 residues. Kept here is only the CDR3 DNA, which spans 39 bases and is read in frame from base 1. At the junction V is shortened by 1 base and J by 6 bases, with 7 bases in between.